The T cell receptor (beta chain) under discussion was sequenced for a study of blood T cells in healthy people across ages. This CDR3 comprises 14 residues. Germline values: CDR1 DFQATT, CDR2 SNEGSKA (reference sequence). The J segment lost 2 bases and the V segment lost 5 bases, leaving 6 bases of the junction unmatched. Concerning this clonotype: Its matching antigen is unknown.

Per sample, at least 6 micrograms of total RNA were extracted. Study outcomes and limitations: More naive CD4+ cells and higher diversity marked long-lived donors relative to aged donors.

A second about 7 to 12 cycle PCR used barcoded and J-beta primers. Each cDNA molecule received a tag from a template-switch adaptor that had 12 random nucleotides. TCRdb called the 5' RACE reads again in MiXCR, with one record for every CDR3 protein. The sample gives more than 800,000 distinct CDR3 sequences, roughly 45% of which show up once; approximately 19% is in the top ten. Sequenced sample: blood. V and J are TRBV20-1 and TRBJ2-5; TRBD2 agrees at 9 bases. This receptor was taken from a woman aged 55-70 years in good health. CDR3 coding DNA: TGCAGTGCTCTCCAGACTAGCGGACAAGAGACCCAGTACTTC. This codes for CSALQTSGQETQYF.